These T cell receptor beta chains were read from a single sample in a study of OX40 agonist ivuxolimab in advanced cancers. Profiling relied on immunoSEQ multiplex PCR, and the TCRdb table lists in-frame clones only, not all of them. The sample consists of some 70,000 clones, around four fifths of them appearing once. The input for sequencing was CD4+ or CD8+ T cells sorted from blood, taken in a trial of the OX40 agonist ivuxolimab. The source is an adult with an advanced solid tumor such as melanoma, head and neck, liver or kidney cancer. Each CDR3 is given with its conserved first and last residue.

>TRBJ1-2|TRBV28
CASSLSGSIYGYTF
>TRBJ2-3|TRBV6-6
CASSYTDRETDTQYF
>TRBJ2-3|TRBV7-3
CASSLLAPPGLAGGPSDTQYF
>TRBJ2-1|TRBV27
CASSLSYPYNEQFF
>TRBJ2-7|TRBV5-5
CASSFSAASSYEQYF
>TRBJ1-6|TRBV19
CASKDPGRGSPLHF
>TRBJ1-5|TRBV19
CASSIEASANQPQHF
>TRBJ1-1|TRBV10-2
CASSFTVNTEAFF
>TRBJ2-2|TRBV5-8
CASSHYRGVDTGELFF
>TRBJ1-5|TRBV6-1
CASSEIPTGGNGQPQHF
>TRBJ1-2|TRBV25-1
CASSESAGFGYTF
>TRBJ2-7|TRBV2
CASEYGSGQAYEQYF
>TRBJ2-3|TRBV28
CASSLWRGRGTDTQYF
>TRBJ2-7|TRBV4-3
CASSQELRNEQYF